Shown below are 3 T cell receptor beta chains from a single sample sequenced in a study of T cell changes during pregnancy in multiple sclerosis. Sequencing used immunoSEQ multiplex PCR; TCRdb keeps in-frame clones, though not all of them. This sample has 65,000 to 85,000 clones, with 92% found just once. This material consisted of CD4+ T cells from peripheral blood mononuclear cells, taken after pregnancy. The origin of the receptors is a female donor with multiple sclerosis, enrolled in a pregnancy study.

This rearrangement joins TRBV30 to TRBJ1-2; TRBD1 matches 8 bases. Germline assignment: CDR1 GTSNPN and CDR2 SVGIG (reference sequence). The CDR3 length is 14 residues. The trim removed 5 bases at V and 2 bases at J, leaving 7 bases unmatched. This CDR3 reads CAWDRGSENYGYTF. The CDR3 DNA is TGTGCCTGGGACAGGGGTTCGGAAAACTATGGCTACACCTTC.

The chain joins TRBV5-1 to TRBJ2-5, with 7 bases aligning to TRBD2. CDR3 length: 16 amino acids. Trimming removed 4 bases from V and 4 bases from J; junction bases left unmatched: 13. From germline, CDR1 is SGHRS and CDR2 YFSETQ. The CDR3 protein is CASSPASSGGAETQYF. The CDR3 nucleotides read TGCGCCAGCAGCCCGGCTAGTTCGGGGGGAGCAGAGACCCAGTACTTC.

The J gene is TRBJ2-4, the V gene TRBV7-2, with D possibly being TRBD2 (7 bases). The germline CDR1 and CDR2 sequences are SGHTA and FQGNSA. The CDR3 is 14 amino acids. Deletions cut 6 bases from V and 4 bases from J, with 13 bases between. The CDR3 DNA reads TGTGCCAGCAGTTCCAAGGGGGGGAAAAACATTCAGTACTTC. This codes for CASSSKGGKNIQYF.